These 5 T cell receptor beta chains share one sample of origin, sequenced in a study of T cell repertoires in cytomegalovirus infection. Antigens for these TCRs are unknown. TCRdb re-derived calls from the reads in MiXCR, one entry per CDR3 protein. Of about 360,000 distinct CDR3 sequences listed, about 35% are singletons. The sequenced sample was cultured PBMCs, obtained from culture after CMV antigen stimulation. These receptors were taken from a human donor in good health (CMV status not recorded). Some clones in this sample may be carry-over from other donors' samples.

This clonotype was observed a handful of times. V usage is TRBV28 and J usage is TRBJ2-1; 9 bases fit TRBD2. The CDR3 runs to 16 residues. Germline CDR1 reads MDHEN; CDR2 reads SYDVKM. The V gene end was trimmed by 0 bases and the J gene end by 6 bases; junction bases not matched to a gene: 6. CDR3 residues: CASSLWVAGDLNEQFF. CDR3 in DNA: TGTGCCAGCAGTTTATGGGTAGCGGGAGACCTCAATGAGCAGTTCTTC.

V is TRBV7-2 and J is TRBJ1-1, with D hard to call. The CDR3 covers 14 residues. Germline V CDR1 and CDR2: SGHTA, FQGNSA. V was clipped by 4 bases and J by 0 bases, with 9 bases between them. The DNA of the CDR3 is TGTGCCAGCAGCTCGATTGGGATGAACACTGAAGCTTTCTTT. This codes for CASSSIGMNTEAFF.

The V and J genes are TRBV11-2 and TRBJ2-7, with 14 positions matching TRBD2. V gave up 1 base and J gave up 0 bases; unmatched junction bases: 5. CDR1 is SGHAT, CDR2 FQNNGV, per germline. The CDR3 is made up of 18 amino acids. CDR3 nucleotides: TGTGCCAGCAGCTTAGCCGGGACTAGCGGGAGTAGCTCCTACGAGCAGTACTTC. Translated: CASSLAGTSGSSSYEQYF.

This clonotype showed up just a few times. CDR3 region: CASSVEEYNEQFF. The CDR3 DNA sequence: TGTGCCAGCAGCGTAGAGGAGTACAATGAGCAGTTCTTC. This chain joins TRBV9 and TRBJ2-1; D unclear. V was shortened by 0 bases and J by 4 bases, with 5 bases between the two germline ends. This CDR3 contains 13 residues. From germline, CDR1 is SGDLS and CDR2 YYNGEE.

The V and J genes are TRBV4-3 and TRBJ2-3; the match to TRBD2 covers 10 bases. The ends lost 0 bases at V and 1 base at J; junction bases unmatched: 13. Germline CDR1 and CDR2: LGHNA and YSLEER. The CDR3 sequence is 20 residues long. The CDR3 DNA reads as TGCGCCAGCAGCCAAGAATCTAGCGGGAGCTGGGTATTCGGCACAGATACGCAGTATTTT. Protein: CASSQESSGSWVFGTDTQYF.